The 21 T cell receptor beta chains given below trace back to one sample, sequenced in a study of T-cell memory formation after mild COVID-19. TCRdb reprocessed the 5' RACE reads with MiXCR, giving one entry per CDR3 protein. The sample yields roughly 550,000 distinct CDR3 sequences, just over 20% seen once. The sample consisted of PBMCs or a T cell subset sorted from them (not recorded which). The receptors come from an adult woman who had mild COVID-19 (a few samples of this study predate the infection). Cell type and time point are not known.

The genes are TRBV6-5 and TRBJ2-7; D is undetermined. Germline V gene data show CDR1 as MNHEY and CDR2 as SVGAGI. Trimming stripped 6 bases from V and 7 bases from J, with 19 bases between. There are 14 residues in the CDR3. CDR3 residues: CASSDTGPFGEQYF. In nucleotides, the CDR3 is TGTGCCAGCAGCGACACCGGCCCTTTTGGGGAGCAGTACTTC.

V and J are TRBV9 and TRBJ1-6; D unresolved. Germline V lookup: CDR1 SGDLS, CDR2 YYNGEE. V was cut by 0 bases and J by 3 bases, with 10 bases left in between. The CDR3 has 16 residues. The CDR3 here is CASSVGGGYYNSPLHF. In DNA, the CDR3 is TGTGCCAGCAGCGTAGGAGGAGGTTACTATAATTCACCCCTCCACTTT.

The chain couples TRBV5-1 to TRBJ1-2, with D uncertain. V was shortened by 4 bases and J by 4 bases, with 11 bases between the two germline ends. The CDR3 runs 13 residues. Germline assignment: CDR1 SGHRS and CDR2 YFSETQ. CDR3 in DNA: TGCGCCAGCAGCCCGGACGGGTTCTATGGCTACACCTTC. Its translation: CASSPDGFYGYTF.

The V call is TRBV30, the J call TRBJ2-3; 11 bases match TRBD2. From germline, CDR1 is GTSNPN and CDR2 SVGIG (reference sequence). This CDR3 has 16 residues. The trim removed 3 bases at V and 0 bases at J, leaving 5 bases unmatched. CDR3 sequence (DNA): TGTGCCTGGAGGCTAGCGGGGGGTGCTAGCACAGATACGCAGTATTTT. It is translated as CAWRLAGGASTDTQYF.

The chain joins TRBV25-1 to TRBJ2-7; 7 nucleotides match TRBD1. Germline V lookup: CDR1 MGHDK, CDR2 SYGVNS. V dropped 6 bases and J dropped 2; count of bases not matched to a gene: 7. The CDR3 is 14 amino acids. The CDR3 region has the DNA TGTGCCAGCAGCCTCCCGGGACAGACCTACGAGCAGTACTTC. This encodes CASSLPGQTYEQYF.

This clonotype was detected a few times. The chain joins TRBV7-9 to TRBJ2-3; a possible D gene is TRBD2 (6 bases). The germline V and J ends were trimmed by 5 bases and 0 bases, with 15 bases remaining between them. Germline CDR1 is SEHNR and CDR2 is FQNEAQ (reference sequence). The CDR3 covers 16 residues. CDR3 nucleotide sequence: TGTGCCAGCAGCAGACCGGAGGGCCGCAGCACAGATACGCAGTATTTT. Its protein product is CASSRPEGRSTDTQYF.

The table lists this clonotype with a few counts. This chain connects TRBV30 to TRBJ2-7, with 9 bases lining up with TRBD1. V shed 5 bases, J shed 4 bases, and the junction held 6 bases outside the gene matches. Germline assignment: CDR1 GTSNPN and CDR2 SVGIG (reference sequence). The CDR3 loop spans 13 amino acids. Here the CDR3 DNA reads TGTGCCTGGTCCCGGGACAGGGTATACGAGCAGTACTTC. This translates into CAWSRDRVYEQYF.

J is TRBJ2-3 and V is TRBV20-1; TRBD2 matches 8 bases. With V trimmed by 1 base and J by 2 bases, 11 bases remained unmatched. Germline V gene lookup returns CDR1 DFQATT and CDR2 SNEGSKA (reference sequence). This CDR3 region has 17 residues. DNA for the CDR3: TGCAGTGCTAGAGGGTCGTGGCGGGGGGTATCCACAGATACGCAGTATTTT. This gives the protein CSARGSWRGVSTDTQYF.

The chain combines TRBV12-3 or TRBV12-4 with TRBJ1-4; D may be TRBD1 (5 bases). The CDR3 runs 15 residues. Trimming shortened V by 5 bases and J by 4 bases, and 14 bases separated the two germline ends. CDR3 region: CASSGPGRNNEKLFF. In DNA, the CDR3 is TGTGCCAGCAGTGGACCGGGACGGAATAATGAAAAACTGTTTTTT.

Only a few counts were recorded for this clonotype. This sequence joins TRBV6-5 and TRBJ2-7, with D maybe TRBD1 (5 bases). Trimming left V 2 bases short and J 2 bases short, with 13 bases between. The CDR3 sequence is 15 residues long. CDR1 is MNHEY, CDR2 SVGAGI, per germline. CDR3 in DNA: TGTGCCAGCAGTTACGCAGGGCCTACCGCCTACGAGCAGTACTTC. This gives the protein CASSYAGPTAYEQYF.

The rearrangement uses TRBV9 and TRBJ2-5, with 8 bases fitting TRBD1. V was clipped by 5 bases and J by 4 bases; unmatched bases: 10. The CDR3 extends over 15 amino acids. Looked up from germline, CDR1 is SGDLS and CDR2 is YYNGEE. Here the CDR3 reads CASSTGQGERETQYF. The DNA of the CDR3 is TGTGCCAGCAGTACAGGACAGGGAGAGCGAGAGACCCAGTACTTC.

In this sample, this clonotype turned up a few times. CDR3 DNA sequence: TGCGCCAGCAGCGTTGACTCCCGCTACGAGCAGTACTTC. This gives the protein CASSVDSRYEQYF. The J gene is TRBJ2-7, the V gene TRBV5-1; D is ambiguous. CDR1 and CDR2 (germline): SGHRS, YFSETQ. The length of the CDR3 is 13 residues. The V end lost 4 bases, the J end lost 3 bases, and 11 bases lay between the germline ends.

This clonotype was detected only a few times. V and J are TRBV7-9 and TRBJ1-2; D may be TRBD1 (5 bases). V was pared by 4 bases and J by 7 bases, with 16 bases between. Germline V lookup: CDR1 SEHNR, CDR2 FQNEAQ (reference sequence). The CDR3 sequence is 14 residues long. The DNA of the CDR3 is TGTGCCAGCAGCTACCCCCTGGGAGGGGTTGGCTACACCTTC. This translates into CASSYPLGGVGYTF.

A few counts support this clonotype. The chain couples TRBV5-1 to TRBJ2-3, with D perhaps matching TRBD2 (6 bases). This CDR3 spans 12 amino acids. The germline V and J ends were trimmed by 4 bases and 4 bases, with 7 bases remaining between them. Germline values: CDR1 SGHRS, CDR2 YFSETQ. The CDR3 DNA is TGCGCCAGCAGCGCGGGATCAGATACGCAGTATTTT. Encoded protein: CASSAGSDTQYF.

This clonotype showed up just a few times. The chain couples TRBV4-3 to TRBJ2-7; D unresolved. CDR3 length equals 15 residues. The germline V gene has CDR1 LGHNA and CDR2 YSLEER. V dropped 1 base and J dropped 4 bases, with 14 bases sitting between them. CDR3 DNA sequence: TGCGCCAGCAGCCAAGGCCTAGGGCGGTCATACGAGCAGTACTTC. It codes for CASSQGLGRSYEQYF.

The chain links TRBV24-1 to TRBJ1-5; possible D gene TRBD1, 6 bases. CDR1 and CDR2 (germline): KGHDR, SFDVKD. This CDR3 comprises 12 residues. V gave up 3 bases and J gave up 7 bases, with 6 bases separating them. The CDR3 nucleotides read TGTGCCACCAGTGATGGGGGCCAGCCCCAGCATTTT. This encodes CATSDGGQPQHF.

A note on this clonotype: At one boundary the junction diverges from the germline segment, which might be a read error. This sequence joins TRBV7-7 and TRBJ2-3; tentatively, D is TRBD1 or TRBD2 (5 bases each). The CDR3 extends over 13 amino acids. The germline V gene has CDR1 SSHAT and CDR2 FNYEAQ (reference sequence). This CDR3 is CASSTTEGDTQYF. The CDR3 coding sequence is TGTGCTAGCAGCACTACAGAGGGGGATACGCAGTATTTT.

This clonotype was seen a few times. The chain joins TRBV7-2 to TRBJ2-7; TRBD1 is a possible D gene (6 bases). V was clipped by 5 bases and J by 2 bases, with 19 bases between them. Germline V lookup: CDR1 SGHTA, CDR2 FQGNSA. There are 16 residues in the CDR3. The CDR3 here is CASSPMVWQGTYEQYF. CDR3 bases: TGTGCCAGCAGCCCCATGGTTTGGCAGGGGACCTACGAGCAGTACTTC.

The gene calls are TRBV7-8 and TRBJ2-2; 15 bases are shared with TRBD2. This CDR3 contains 19 residues. CDR1 is SGHVS, CDR2 FQNEAQ, per germline. Trimming took 5 bases from V and 1 from J; bases not matched to a gene: 8. CDR3 sequence reads: CASSPRTSGRALNTGELFF. CDR3 DNA: TGTGCCAGCAGCCCCCGGACTAGCGGGAGGGCCTTGAACACCGGGGAGCTGTTTTTT. The whole variable domain, remainder taken from reference TRBV7-8 and TRBJ2-2, is GAGVSQSPRYKVAKRGQDVALRCDPISGHVSLFWYQQALGQGPEFLTYFQNEAQLDKSGLPSDRFFAERPEGSVSTLKIQRTQQEDSAVYLCASSPRTSGRALNTGELFFGEGSRLTVL.

This rearrangement joins TRBV4-2 to TRBJ1-2, with D hard to call. The V end was cut by 3 bases, the J end by 3 bases, with 14 bases between. CDR3 length: 15 amino acids. From germline, CDR1 is LGHNA and CDR2 YNFKEQ. Written as DNA, the CDR3 is TGTGCCAGCAGCCACTATGTTCCTCCGCACTATGGCTACACCTTC. It codes for CASSHYVPPHYGYTF.

This clonotype was counted ten times or more. The CDR3 DNA is TGTGCCAGCAGCCCCATAGGTCTAGCGGACACCGGGGAGCTGTTTTTT. This translates into CASSPIGLADTGELFF. The chain uses TRBV6-5 and TRBJ2-2; 7 bases are shared with TRBD2. The CDR3 contains 16 residues. J was trimmed by 3 bases and V by 6 bases; bases with no gene match: 10. The V gene's germline CDR1 is MNHEY and CDR2 SVGAGI.